These T cell receptor beta chains were read from a single sample in a study of patients and donors after allogeneic stem cell transplantation. Each CDR3 protein is one row after TCRdb ran MiXCR on the RT-PCR reads. Seen here are over 400,000 distinct CDR3 sequences, 16% observed once, and the top ten hold 7.2%. Material for sequencing was blood, either unsorted or a sorted T cell fraction (not recorded which). The receptors come from a human donor who was either an allogeneic HSCT recipient or a stem cell or donor lymphocyte infusion donor (not recorded which). It is not recorded whose cells these are; they may come from a transplant donor. CDR3s include the opening cysteine and the closing phenylalanine or tryptophan. Fields, in order: D gene, J gene, clone size, V gene, CDR3 protein, CDR3 DNA. The D gene is left open where the match is weak. Clone size appears in some rows only: once, few, many, or a class for an expanded clone.

D: .; J: TRBJ2-1; size: few; V: TRBV2; CDR3: CASSMVRDSPNEQFF; DNA: TGTGCCAGCAGTATGGTCCGGGACTCCCCAAATGAGCAGTTCTTC
D: .; J: TRBJ2-1; size: .; V: TRBV5-1; CDR3: CASSSDGLNEQFF; DNA: TGCGCCAGCAGCTCAGACGGACTCAATGAGCAGTTCTTC
D: .; J: TRBJ2-6; size: .; V: TRBV18; CDR3: CASSPDRASGANVLTF; DNA: TGTGCCAGCTCACCGGACAGAGCCTCTGGGGCCAACGTCCTGACTTTC
D: .; J: TRBJ2-7; size: few; V: TRBV7-2; CDR3: CASRGHPYEQYF; DNA: TGTGCCAGCCGGGGGCACCCCTACGAGCAGTACTTC
D: .; J: TRBJ2-1; size: many; V: TRBV4-1; CDR3: CASSQGPGSSYNEQFF; DNA: TGCGCCAGCAGCCAAGGTCCGGGTAGCTCCTACAATGAGCAGTTCTTC
D: .; J: TRBJ1-2; size: few; V: TRBV27; CDR3: CASSSPRTRGYTF; DNA: TGTGCCAGCAGTTCTCCTAGGACCCGGGGCTACACCTTC
D: .; J: TRBJ2-2; size: many; V: TRBV12-3/TRBV12-4; CDR3: CASRPRGGANTGELFF; DNA: TGTGCCAGCAGGCCCAGGGGCGGGGCGAACACCGGGGAGCTGTTTTTT
D: .; J: TRBJ2-7; size: few; V: TRBV27; CDR3: CASSFPGQSSPYEQYF; DNA: TGTGCCAGCAGTTTCCCCGGACAGAGTTCTCCCTACGAGCAGTACTTC
D: .; J: TRBJ2-3; size: .; V: TRBV9; CDR3: CASSVEWGGRRSTDTQYF; DNA: TGTGCCAGCAGCGTAGAGTGGGGGGGGCGGAGGAGCACAGATACGCAGTATTTT
D: TRBD1; J: TRBJ2-5; size: .; V: TRBV5-1; CDR3: CASSFSTGQGEETQYF; DNA: TGCGCCAGCAGCTTTAGCACCGGACAGGGTGAAGAGACCCAGTACTTC
D: .; J: TRBJ2-5; size: few; V: TRBV12-3/TRBV12-4; CDR3: CASSFRRVQETQYF; DNA: TGTGCCAGCAGTTTTAGGAGGGTACAAGAGACCCAGTACTTC
D: .; J: TRBJ2-6; size: .; V: TRBV7-2; CDR3: CASNRFGANVLTF; DNA: TGTGCCAGCAATAGGTTCGGGGCCAACGTCCTGACTTTC
D: TRBD1; J: TRBJ1-1; size: .; V: TRBV7-9; CDR3: CASRAGQGNTEAFF; DNA: TGTGCCAGCAGAGCAGGACAGGGGAACACTGAAGCTTTCTTT
D: TRBD2; J: TRBJ2-5; size: .; V: TRBV30; CDR3: CASELAGESWGETQYF; DNA: TGTGCCTCTGAATTAGCGGGAGAGAGCTGGGGGGAGACCCAGTACTTC
D: .; J: TRBJ1-2; size: many; V: TRBV12-3/TRBV12-4; CDR3: CASSLERLYGYTF; DNA: TGTGCCAGCAGTTTAGAACGGCTCTATGGCTACACCTTC
D: TRBD2; J: TRBJ2-7; size: many; V: TRBV5-1; CDR3: CASSPSGRVYEQYF; DNA: TGCGCCAGCAGCCCTAGCGGGAGGGTCTACGAGCAGTACTTC
D: TRBD2; J: TRBJ2-2; size: few; V: TRBV11-1; CDR3: CASSLAIRGSDTGELFF; DNA: TGTGCCAGCAGCTTAGCGATCCGCGGGAGTGACACCGGGGAGCTGTTTTTT
D: .; J: TRBJ2-5; size: many; V: TRBV12-3/TRBV12-4; CDR3: CASSYGRQETQYF; DNA: TGTGCCAGCAGTTATGGCAGGCAAGAGACCCAGTACTTC
D: .; J: TRBJ1-5; size: few; V: TRBV20-1; CDR3: CSASGRHQPQHF; DNA: TGCAGTGCTAGCGGCAGGCATCAGCCCCAGCATTTT
D: .; J: TRBJ2-5; size: .; V: TRBV2; CDR3: CGAGSQETQYF; DNA: TGTGGAGCAGGGTCCCAAGAGACCCAGTACTTC
D: .; J: TRBJ1-1; size: few; V: TRBV5-1; CDR3: CASSLRTAPHGGNTEAFF; DNA: TGCGCCAGCAGCCTAAGGACAGCTCCCCACGGTGGGAACACTGAAGCTTTCTTT
D: .; J: TRBJ1-5; size: .; V: TRBV27; CDR3: CASSLRGRKKVNQPQHF; DNA: TGTGCCAGCAGTTTGAGGGGTCGAAAAAAGGTGAATCAGCCCCAGCATTTT
D: .; J: TRBJ2-1; size: .; V: TRBV21-1; CDR3: CASSNRDLNESYNEQFF; DNA: TGTGCCAGCAGCAACCGGGACCTAAACGAATCTTACAATGAGCAGTTCTTC
D: .; J: TRBJ2-3; size: .; V: TRBV29-1; CDR3: CSVDKTGSSSTDTQYF; DNA: TGCAGCGTTGACAAGACAGGCAGCTCTAGCACAGATACGCAGTATTTT